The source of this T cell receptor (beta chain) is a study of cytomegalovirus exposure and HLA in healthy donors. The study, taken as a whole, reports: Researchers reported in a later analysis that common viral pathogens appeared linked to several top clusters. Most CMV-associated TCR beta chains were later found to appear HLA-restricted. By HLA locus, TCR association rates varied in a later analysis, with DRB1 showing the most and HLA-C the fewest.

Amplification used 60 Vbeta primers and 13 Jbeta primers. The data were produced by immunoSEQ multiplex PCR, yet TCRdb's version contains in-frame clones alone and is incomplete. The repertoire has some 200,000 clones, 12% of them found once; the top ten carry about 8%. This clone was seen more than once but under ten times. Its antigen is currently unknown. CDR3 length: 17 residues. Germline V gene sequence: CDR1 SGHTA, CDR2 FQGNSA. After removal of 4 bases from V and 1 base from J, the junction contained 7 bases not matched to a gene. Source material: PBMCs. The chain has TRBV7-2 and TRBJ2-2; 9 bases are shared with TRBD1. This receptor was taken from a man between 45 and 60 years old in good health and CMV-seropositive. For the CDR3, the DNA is TGTGCCAGCAGCTCGCCCCCGGGACAGGGGAACACCGGGGAGCTGTTTTTT. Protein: CASSSPPGQGNTGELFF.